Listed here is a single TCR beta chain. The protocol was immunoSEQ multiplex PCR, while the TCRdb copy is restricted to in-frame clones and leaves out a portion. The sample holds approximately 170,000 clones, approximately 90% seen once. CDR3 length: 16 residues. Trimming took off 3 bases at V and 2 bases at J, with 13 bases between the two ends. Germline V CDR1 and CDR2: LNHNV, YYDKDF (reference sequence). This sample was taken from a study of blood T cell repertoires in COVID-19. The chain employs TRBV15 and TRBJ1-4, with D possibly being TRBD1 (6 bases). Sequencing used peripheral blood. This receptor was identified in a man in his fifties or sixties who had recovered from COVID-19. In nucleotides, the CDR3 is TGTGCCACCAGCAGTAGACGGGACACCACTAATGAAAAACTGTTTTTT. Amino acid sequence: CATSSRRDTTNEKLFF.